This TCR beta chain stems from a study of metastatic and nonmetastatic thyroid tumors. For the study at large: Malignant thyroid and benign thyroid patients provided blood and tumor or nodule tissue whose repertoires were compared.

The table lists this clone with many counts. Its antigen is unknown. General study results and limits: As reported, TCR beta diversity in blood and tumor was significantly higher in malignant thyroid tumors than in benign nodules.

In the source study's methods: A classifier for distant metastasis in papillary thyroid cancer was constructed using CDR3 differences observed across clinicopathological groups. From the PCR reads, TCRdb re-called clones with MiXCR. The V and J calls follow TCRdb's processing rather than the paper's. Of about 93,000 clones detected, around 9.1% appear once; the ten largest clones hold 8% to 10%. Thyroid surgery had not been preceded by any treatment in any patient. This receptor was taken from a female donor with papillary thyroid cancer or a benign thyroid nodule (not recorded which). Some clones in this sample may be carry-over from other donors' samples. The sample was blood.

The CDR3 DNA follows: TGTGCCAGCAGCGCGGGGGGGCCCTCAGTCGGGGAGCTGTTTTTT. It specifies CASSAGGPSVGELFF. V gene TRBV9 combines with J gene TRBJ2-2, with TRBD2 matching 8 bases. CDR1 and CDR2 (germline): SGDLS, YYNGEE. The CDR3 loop spans 15 amino acids. The J segment lost 7 bases and the V segment lost 3 bases, leaving 8 bases of the junction unmatched.